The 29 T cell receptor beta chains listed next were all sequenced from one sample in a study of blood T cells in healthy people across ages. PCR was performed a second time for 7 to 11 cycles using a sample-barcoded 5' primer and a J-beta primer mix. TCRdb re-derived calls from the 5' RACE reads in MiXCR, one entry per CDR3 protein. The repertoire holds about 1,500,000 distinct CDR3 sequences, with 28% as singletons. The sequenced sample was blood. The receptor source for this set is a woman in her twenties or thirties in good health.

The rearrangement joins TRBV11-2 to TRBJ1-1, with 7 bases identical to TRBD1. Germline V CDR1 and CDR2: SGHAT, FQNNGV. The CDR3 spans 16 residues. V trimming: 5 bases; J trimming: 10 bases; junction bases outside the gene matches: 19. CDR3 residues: CASSPRVSRGNTVAFF. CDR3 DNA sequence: TGTGCCAGCAGCCCTAGAGTGTCCAGGGGGAATACGGTAGCTTTCTTT.

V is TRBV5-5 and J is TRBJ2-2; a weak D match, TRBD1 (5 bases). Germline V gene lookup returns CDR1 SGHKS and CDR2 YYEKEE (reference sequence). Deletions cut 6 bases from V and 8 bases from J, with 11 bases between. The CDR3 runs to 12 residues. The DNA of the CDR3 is TGTGCCAGCACCTACCAGGGTGGGGAGCTGTTTTTT. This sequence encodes CASTYQGGELFF.

The CDR3 DNA sequence: TGCAGTGCCCACCCGGGACTTAGGGGAGAGACCCAGTACTTC. Translation: CSAHPGLRGETQYF. The chain links TRBV20-1 to TRBJ2-5; the D gene is possibly TRBD2 (6 bases). CDR1 and CDR2 from the germline V gene are DFQATT and SNEGSKA (reference sequence). CDR3 length: 14 amino acids. V was trimmed by 6 bases and J by 4 bases, leaving 18 bases between them.

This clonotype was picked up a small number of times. CDR3 loop: CASSTLAGDMSYNEQFF. CDR3 coding DNA: TGTGCCAGCAGCACCCTAGCGGGGGATATGTCCTACAATGAGCAGTTCTTC. This chain links TRBV7-6 with TRBJ2-1, with 10 bases that match TRBD2. V shed 5 bases and J 1 base; nucleotides not matched to a gene: 8. The germline V gene has CDR1 SGHVS and CDR2 FNYEAQ. CDR3 length: 17 amino acids.

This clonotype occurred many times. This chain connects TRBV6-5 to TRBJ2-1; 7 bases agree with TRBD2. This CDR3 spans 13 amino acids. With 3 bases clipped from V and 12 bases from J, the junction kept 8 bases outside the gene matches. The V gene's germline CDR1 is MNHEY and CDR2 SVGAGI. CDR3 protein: CASSYGEGLGQFF. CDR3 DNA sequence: TGTGCCAGCAGTTATGGGGAGGGGCTGGGGCAGTTCTTC.

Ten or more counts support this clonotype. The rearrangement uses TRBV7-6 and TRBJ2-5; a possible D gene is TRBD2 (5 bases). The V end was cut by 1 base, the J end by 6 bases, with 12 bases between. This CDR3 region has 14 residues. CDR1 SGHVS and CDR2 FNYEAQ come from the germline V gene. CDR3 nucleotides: TGTGCCAGCAGCTTAGTCGAGGGTTGGCAGACCCAGTACTTC. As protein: CASSLVEGWQTQYF.

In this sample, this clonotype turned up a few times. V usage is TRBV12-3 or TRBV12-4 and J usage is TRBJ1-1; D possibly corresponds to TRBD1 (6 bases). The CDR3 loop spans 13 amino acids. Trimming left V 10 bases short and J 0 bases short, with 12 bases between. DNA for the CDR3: TGTGCCACCCAAACAGGGTTGAACACTGAAGCTTTCTTT. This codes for CATQTGLNTEAFF.

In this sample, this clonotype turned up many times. The CDR3 DNA reads TGTGCCAGCAGCGTAGGAGCTAGCGGGAGGCGGTACGAGCAGTACTTC. This translates into CASSVGASGRRYEQYF. The rearrangement links TRBV9 to TRBJ2-7; 11 nucleotides match TRBD2. This CDR3 spans 16 amino acids. Germline values: CDR1 SGDLS, CDR2 YYNGEE. Trimming took 0 bases from V and 4 from J; bases not matched to a gene: 6. The full variable domain, its missing parts supplied by reference TRBV9 and TRBJ2-7, is DSGVTQTPKHLITATGQRVTLRCSPRSGDLSVYWYQQSLDQGLQFLIQYYNGEERAKGNILERFSAQQFPDLHSELNLSSLELGDSALYFCASSVGASGRRYEQYFGPGTRLTVT.

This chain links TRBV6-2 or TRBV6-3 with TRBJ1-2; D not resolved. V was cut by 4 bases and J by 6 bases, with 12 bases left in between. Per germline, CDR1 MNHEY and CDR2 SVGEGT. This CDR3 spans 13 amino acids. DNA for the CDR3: TGTGCCAGCAGTTCGCGAAATACCCATGGCTACACCTTC. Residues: CASSSRNTHGYTF.

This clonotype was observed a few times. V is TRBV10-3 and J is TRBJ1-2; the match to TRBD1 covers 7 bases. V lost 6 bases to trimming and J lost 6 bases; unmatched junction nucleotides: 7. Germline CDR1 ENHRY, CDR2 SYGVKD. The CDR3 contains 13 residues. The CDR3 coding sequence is TGTGCCATCAGCGACGGACAGGAAAATGGCTACACCTTC. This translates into CAISDGQENGYTF.

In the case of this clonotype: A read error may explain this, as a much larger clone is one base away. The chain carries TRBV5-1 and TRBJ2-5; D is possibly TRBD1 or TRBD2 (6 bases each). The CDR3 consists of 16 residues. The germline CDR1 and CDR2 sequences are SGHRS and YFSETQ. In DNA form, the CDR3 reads TGCGCCAGCAGCTTACCGACAGGAGGGCACCAAGAGGCCCAGTACTTC. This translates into CASSLPTGGHQEAQYF.

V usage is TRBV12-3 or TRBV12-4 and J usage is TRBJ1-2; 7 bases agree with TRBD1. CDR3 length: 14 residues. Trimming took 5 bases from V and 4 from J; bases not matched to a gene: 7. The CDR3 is CASSRQGVFYGYTF. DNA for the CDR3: TGTGCCAGCAGTCGACAGGGAGTCTTCTATGGCTACACCTTC.

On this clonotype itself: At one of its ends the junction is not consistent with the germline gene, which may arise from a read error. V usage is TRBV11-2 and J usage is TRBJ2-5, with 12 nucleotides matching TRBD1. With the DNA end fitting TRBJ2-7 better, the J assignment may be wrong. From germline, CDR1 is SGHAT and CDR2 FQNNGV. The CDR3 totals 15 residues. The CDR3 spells CASGLDGTGGAEQYF. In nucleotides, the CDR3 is TGTGCCAGCGGCTTAGATGGGACAGGGGGCGCCGAGCAGTACTTC.

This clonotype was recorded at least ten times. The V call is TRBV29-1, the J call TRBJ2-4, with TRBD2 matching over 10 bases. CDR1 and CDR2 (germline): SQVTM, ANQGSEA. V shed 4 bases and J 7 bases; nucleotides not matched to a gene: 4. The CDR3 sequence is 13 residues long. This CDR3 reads CSVGGSGRNIQYF. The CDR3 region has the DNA TGCAGCGTTGGAGGTAGCGGGAGGAACATTCAGTACTTC.

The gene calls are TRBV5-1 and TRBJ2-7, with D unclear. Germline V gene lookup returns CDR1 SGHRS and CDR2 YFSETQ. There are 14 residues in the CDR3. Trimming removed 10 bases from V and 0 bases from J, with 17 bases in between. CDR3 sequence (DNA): TGCGCCTATTGCCCTGGCGAGAGCTCCTACGAGCAGTACTTC. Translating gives CAYCPGESSYEQYF.

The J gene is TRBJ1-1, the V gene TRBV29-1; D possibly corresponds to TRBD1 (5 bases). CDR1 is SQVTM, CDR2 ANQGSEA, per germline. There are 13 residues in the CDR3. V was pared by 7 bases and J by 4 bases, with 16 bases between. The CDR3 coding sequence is TGCAGCGCCCTACCACAGAGGGGCACTGAAGCTTTCTTT. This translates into CSALPQRGTEAFF.

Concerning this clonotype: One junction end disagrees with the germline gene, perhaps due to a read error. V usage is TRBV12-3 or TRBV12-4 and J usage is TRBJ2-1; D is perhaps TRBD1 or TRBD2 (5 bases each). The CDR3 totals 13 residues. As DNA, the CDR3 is TGTGCCAGCAGTCCACTCGAGGGGAATGAACAGGTCTTC. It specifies CASSPLEGNEQVF.

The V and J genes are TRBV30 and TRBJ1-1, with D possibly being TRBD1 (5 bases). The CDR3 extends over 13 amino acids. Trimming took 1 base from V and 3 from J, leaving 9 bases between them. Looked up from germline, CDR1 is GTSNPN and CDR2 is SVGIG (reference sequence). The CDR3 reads CAWSEGRDTEAFF. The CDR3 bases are TGTGCCTGGAGTGAGGGACGGGACACTGAAGCTTTCTTT.

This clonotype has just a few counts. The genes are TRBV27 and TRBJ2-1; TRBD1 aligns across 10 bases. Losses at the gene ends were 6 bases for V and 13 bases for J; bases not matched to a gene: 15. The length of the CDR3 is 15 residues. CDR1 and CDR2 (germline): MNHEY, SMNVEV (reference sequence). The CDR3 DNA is TGTGCCAGCAGCCCTGACAGGGGGCAGCGAGAGACCCAGTTCTTC. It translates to CASSPDRGQRETQFF.

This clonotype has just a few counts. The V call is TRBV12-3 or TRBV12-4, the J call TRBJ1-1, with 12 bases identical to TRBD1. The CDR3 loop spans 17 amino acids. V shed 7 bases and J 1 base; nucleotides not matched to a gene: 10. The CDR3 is CASTSTGTGGWNTEAFF. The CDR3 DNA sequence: TGTGCCAGCACCTCAACGGGGACAGGGGGCTGGAACACTGAAGCTTTCTTT.

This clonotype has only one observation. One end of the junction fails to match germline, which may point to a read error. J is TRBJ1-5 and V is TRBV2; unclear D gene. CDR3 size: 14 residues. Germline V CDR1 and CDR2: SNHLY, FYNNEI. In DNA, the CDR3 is TGTGCCAGCAGGGAAGTCGATAGCAATCAGCCCCAGCATTTT. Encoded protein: CASREVDSNQPQHF.

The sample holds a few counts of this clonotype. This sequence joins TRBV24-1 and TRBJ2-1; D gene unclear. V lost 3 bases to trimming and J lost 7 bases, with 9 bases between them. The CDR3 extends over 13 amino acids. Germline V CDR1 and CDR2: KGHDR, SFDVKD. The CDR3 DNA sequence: TGTGCCACCAGTGATACACAAGGGAATGAGCAGTTCTTC. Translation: CATSDTQGNEQFF.

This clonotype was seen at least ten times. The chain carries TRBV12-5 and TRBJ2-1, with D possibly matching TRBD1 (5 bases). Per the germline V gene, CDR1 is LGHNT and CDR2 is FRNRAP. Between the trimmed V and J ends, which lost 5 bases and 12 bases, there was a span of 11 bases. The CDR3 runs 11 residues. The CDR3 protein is CASGLNTGQFF. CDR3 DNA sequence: TGTGCTAGTGGTCTCAATACAGGGCAGTTCTTC.

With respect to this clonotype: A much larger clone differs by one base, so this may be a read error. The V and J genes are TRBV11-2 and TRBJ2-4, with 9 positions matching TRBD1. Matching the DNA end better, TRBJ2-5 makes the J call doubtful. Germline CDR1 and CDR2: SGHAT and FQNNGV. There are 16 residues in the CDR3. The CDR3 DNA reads TGTGCCAGCAGGTCTCCCAAGACAGGGGGGACGGAGACCCAGTACTTC. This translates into CASRSPKTGGTETQYF.

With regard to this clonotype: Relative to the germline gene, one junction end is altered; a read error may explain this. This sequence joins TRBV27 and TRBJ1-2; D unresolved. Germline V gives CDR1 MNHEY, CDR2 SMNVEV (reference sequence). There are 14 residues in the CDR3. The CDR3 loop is CASSSGGKLYDYTF. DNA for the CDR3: TGTGCCAGCAGTTCCGGAGGGAAACTCTATGACTACACCTTC.

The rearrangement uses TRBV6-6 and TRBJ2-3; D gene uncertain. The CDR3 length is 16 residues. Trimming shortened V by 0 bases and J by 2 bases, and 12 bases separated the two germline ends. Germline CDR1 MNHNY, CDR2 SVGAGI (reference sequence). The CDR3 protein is CASSYSSADPTDTQYF. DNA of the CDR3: TGTGCCAGCAGTTACTCGAGTGCGGATCCCACAGATACGCAGTATTTT.

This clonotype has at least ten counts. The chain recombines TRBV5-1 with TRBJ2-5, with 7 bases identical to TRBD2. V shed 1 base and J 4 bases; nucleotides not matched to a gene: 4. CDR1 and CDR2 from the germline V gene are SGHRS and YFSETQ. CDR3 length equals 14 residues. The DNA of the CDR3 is TGCGCCAGCAGCTTGCGACTAGCATCAGAGACCCAGTACTTC. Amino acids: CASSLRLASETQYF.

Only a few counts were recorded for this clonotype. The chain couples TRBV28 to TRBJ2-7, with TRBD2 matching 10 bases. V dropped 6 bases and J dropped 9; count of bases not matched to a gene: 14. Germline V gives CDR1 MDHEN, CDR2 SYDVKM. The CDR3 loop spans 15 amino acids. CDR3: CASRTPGLATFRQYF. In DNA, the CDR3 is TGTGCCAGCAGGACCCCGGGACTAGCGACTTTTCGGCAGTACTTC.

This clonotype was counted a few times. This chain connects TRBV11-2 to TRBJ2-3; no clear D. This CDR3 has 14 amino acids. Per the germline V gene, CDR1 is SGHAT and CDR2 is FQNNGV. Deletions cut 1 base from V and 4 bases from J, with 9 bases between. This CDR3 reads CASSLGGTADTQYF. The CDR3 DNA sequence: TGTGCCAGCAGCTTAGGCGGTACGGCAGATACGCAGTATTTT.